This T cell receptor beta chain stems from a study of regulatory T cells in long-lasting Graves disease (dated by TCRdb to the early 2020s). Some background on the complete study: In the newly diagnosed Graves' disease group, patients had been taking antithyroid drugs for less than 3 months. Patients with persistent Graves' disease were compared with patients with newly diagnosed Graves' disease using TCR sequencing and RNA sequencing of peripheral blood. The study was registered as a clinical trial and conducted in China. A total of about 33 samples underwent TCR sequencing, from roughly 13 patients with persistent Graves' disease and 20 or so patients with newly diagnosed Graves' disease.

This clonotype came up once. Its antigen target is currently unknown. Per-base quality was not reported, and no clone a single base away is much larger than it. One read alone is weak evidence. What this sample's time point label stands for: newly diagnosed GD, antithyroid drugs for less than 3 months. For both TCR sequencing and RNA sequencing, RNA was extracted from PBMCs in TRIzol. The diagnosis of Graves' disease followed American Thyroid Association guidelines. Patients were recruited from an endocrinology department in Xi'an, China. Each patient gave around 9.2 milliliters of peripheral blood, collected in an EDTA anticoagulant tube. Ficoll Paque Plus density gradient separation was used to isolate PBMCs, and no further T cell sorting was performed. An Agilent 2100 Bioanalyzer and agarose gel were used to assess RNA quality, and a NanoDrop 2000 was used to measure RNA concentration. The CDR3 starts with the cysteine, ends with the phenylalanine, and has 17 residues. Only CDR3 DNA remains: 51 bases, in frame from the first base. CDR1 and CDR2 are read off the germline V gene (reference sequence) as SGHNT and YYREEE. Trimming takes 4 bases from V and 1 base from J, and the germline ends sit 18 bases apart.

General conclusions and limits of the study: Sequencing and analysis were restricted to the TCR beta chain. The study examined only peripheral blood because the primary lesion, thyroid tissue, could not be accessed. Compared with newly diagnosed patients, persistent Graves' disease patients had lower TCR Shannon entropy and fewer highly expanded clones, which suggests clonal expansion. The authors noted that the small sample size was a limitation that may lower accuracy. Persistent patients shared more public clonotypes among themselves (around 2,500) than newly diagnosed patients did (roughly 910). TRBV28, TRBJ1-2 and TRBJ2-5 were preferentially used in persistent disease, while TRBV20-1 and TRBJ2-1 were favored in newly diagnosed disease.

The library was prepared using multiplex PCR. Sequencing instrument: Illumina HiSeq 4000. iRepertoire HTBI primers and Arm-PCR amplification of CDR3 regions were used to construct TCR beta libraries. Before sequencing, the PCR products went through gel purification. The published analysis was carried out like this. Across samples, 60 to 70 TRBV and roughly 13 TRBJ segments were identified and used for gene usage analysis of CDR3 amino acid clonotypes. Filtered high-quality paired reads were merged into contigs using COPE and FqMerger. Contigs were aligned with BLAST to IMGT TRBV, TRBD and TRBJ reference genes, and CDR3 was defined per IMGT. Any clonotype with a frequency above 0.1% was counted as a highly expanded clone. Shannon entropy was used to measure repertoire diversity, and the Gini coefficient was used to measure V-J evenness. A clonotype found in more than one individual was treated as public. In TCRdb, the public reads were trimmed at Q25 with fastp and aligned with MiXCR, with productive beta chains retained. A single entry per CDR3 protein holds the most common genes and DNA from its merged rows. These V and J calls derive from TCRdb rather than the authors' analysis. Present in this sample are about 540,000 distinct CDR3 sequences, about 13% of which were seen just once. Of the sample, roughly a tenth falls within the top ten clones.

These data were also filed under a second study, of T cells in Graves' hyperthyroidism and ophthalmopathy. Reported in the second study: A patient counted as having stable Graves' hyperthyroidism if no progression to ophthalmopathy occurred over 18 months of follow-up. Hyperthyroidism patients were newly diagnosed, with disease duration under 2 months, and aged 18 to 65 years. Patients with uncontrolled infections, other autoimmune diseases, pregnancy or lactation were excluded. Diagnoses were established on the basis of clinical symptoms, serum thyroxine and TRAb, thyroid ultrasound, and orbital computed tomography. For the first round of RT-PCR on the TCR CDR3, the HTBI primer set was used together with the Qiagen OneStep RT-PCR kit. Blood samples also contained most of the expanded thyroid clonotypes (frequency above 0.001), which suggests that blood repertoires may reflect thyroid immune responses. In cross-validation, a model built on a 13 V-J signature told ophthalmopathy apart from stable hyperthyroidism with just under 90% sensitivity and 81% to 82% specificity, and in testing the same model reached 80%/75%. In validation, the model predicted progression to ophthalmopathy a median of approximately 6.3 months before onset, with over 55% sensitivity and almost 75% specificity. To identify TCR V-J signatures that set the groups apart, the researchers used a discovery cohort of about a hundred patients, made up of 40 to 45 with Graves' ophthalmopathy and approximately 57 with stable Graves' hyperthyroidism. Whether ophthalmopathy could be predicted prospectively was tested in an independent validation cohort made up of some 20 hyperthyroidism patients plus 17 patients who later progressed to ophthalmopathy. The approximately 100 discovery patients were randomly divided into training and test sets at a 7:3 ratio. In addition, the study compared T-cell repertoires in thyroid tissue and in blood from several Graves' hyperthyroidism patients. After sampling, hyperthyroidism patients received methimazole starting at 30 mg daily, and ophthalmopathy patients received high-dose intravenous methylprednisolone. A second multiplex PCR round built the libraries, followed by size selection and purification. The libraries were sequenced on an Illumina HiSeq2000 using paired-end 100 bp reads. SOAPnuke was used to process the raw data, removing reads that contained adapters or uncalled bases, had a mean Phred below 15, or lacked an exact match to the constant primer or identifier. High-quality paired reads were merged using COPE v1.2.5, and each unique nucleotide sequence was defined as a clonotype. Clonotypes were aligned to IMGT TRBV, TRBD and TRBJ reference segments using MiTCR v1.1. The analysis included only V-J combinations with a frequency above 0.0001, which together covered 99% to 99.2% of the repertoires. A TCS score was defined as the ratio of F50 (clonal expansion) to E x V (chaos), with BLOSUM62-based TCRdist applied between CDR3 peptides within each V-J. Welch's t-statistics and random forest reduced fewer than 550 V-J features to fewer than 15, which were used in a naive Bayes classifier (R e1071). No statistical method was used to set the sample size in advance, and investigators knew the group allocation. The paper reports TCR Vbeta CDR3 sequencing of some 140 peripheral blood samples: around 45 ophthalmopathy, over 70 hyperthyroidism and approximately 17 progressor patients.

Source: peripheral blood mononuclear cells (PBMCs), taken at new diagnosis, from a patient treated with antithyroid drugs. The receptor's source is a man aged 25-45 years with Graves disease. Donor details come from another sample of the same person, matched by shared clones. In this chain, TRBV5-4 is recombined with TRBJ2-4; TRBD2 is a weak D gene call, 5 bases matching. This receptor has the CDR3 CASSPGNLGQAKNIQYF. The DNA is as follows: TGTGCCAGCAGCCCGGGGAATTTAGGGCAGGCCAAAAACATTCAGTACTTC.